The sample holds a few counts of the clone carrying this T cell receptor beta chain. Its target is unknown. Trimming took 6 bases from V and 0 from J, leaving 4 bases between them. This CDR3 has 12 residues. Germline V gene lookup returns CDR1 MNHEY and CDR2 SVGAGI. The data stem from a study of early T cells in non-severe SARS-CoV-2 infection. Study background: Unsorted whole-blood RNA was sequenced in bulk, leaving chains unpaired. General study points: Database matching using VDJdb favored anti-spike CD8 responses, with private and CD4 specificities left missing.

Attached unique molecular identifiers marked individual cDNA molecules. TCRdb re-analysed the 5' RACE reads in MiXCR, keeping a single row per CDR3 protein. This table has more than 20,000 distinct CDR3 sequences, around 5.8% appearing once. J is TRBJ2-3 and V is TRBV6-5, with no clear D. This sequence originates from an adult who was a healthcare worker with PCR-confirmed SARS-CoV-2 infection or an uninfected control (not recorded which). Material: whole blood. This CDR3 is CASSSSTDTQYF. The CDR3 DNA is TGTGCCAGCAGCTCTAGCACAGATACGCAGTATTTT.